This T cell receptor beta chain was documented in a study of blood T cell repertoires in COVID-19. The V and J ends lost 4 bases and 8 bases respectively, with 9 bases between them. The CDR3 sequence is 11 residues long. Per the germline V gene, CDR1 is SGHRS and CDR2 is YFSETQ. Data came from immunoSEQ multiplex PCR; TCRdb stores just in-frame clones and leaves some out. The sample carries about 200,000 clones, around 90% recorded once. This clonotype was obtained from a man aged 18 to 30 with active or convalescent COVID-19. Sequences were obtained from peripheral blood. The chain carries TRBV5-1 and TRBJ1-1; D unresolved. In DNA, the CDR3 is TGCGCCAGCAGCGAGAGATCAGAAGCTTTCTTT. Encoded protein: CASSERSEAFF.